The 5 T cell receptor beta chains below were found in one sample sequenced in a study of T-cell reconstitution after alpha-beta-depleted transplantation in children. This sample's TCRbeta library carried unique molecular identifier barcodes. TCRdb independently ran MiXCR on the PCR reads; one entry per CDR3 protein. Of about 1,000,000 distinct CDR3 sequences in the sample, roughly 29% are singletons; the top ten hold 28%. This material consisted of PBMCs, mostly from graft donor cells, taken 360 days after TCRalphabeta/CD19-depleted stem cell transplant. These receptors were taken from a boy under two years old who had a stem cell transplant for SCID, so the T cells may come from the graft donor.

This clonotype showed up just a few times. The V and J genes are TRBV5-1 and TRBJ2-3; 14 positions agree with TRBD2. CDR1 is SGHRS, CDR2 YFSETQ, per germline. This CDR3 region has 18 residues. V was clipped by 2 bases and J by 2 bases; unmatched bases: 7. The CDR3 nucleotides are TGCGCCAGCAGCTTCATCCCGGGACTAGCGGGGGCCACAGATACGCAGTATTTT. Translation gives CASSFIPGLAGATDTQYF.

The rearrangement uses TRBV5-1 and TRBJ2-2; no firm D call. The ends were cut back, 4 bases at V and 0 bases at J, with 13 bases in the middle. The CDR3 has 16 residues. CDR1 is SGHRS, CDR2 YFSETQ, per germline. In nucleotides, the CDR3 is TGCGCCAGCAGCCTTGGTAGGGTTTCGAACACCGGGGAGCTGTTTTTT. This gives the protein CASSLGRVSNTGELFF.

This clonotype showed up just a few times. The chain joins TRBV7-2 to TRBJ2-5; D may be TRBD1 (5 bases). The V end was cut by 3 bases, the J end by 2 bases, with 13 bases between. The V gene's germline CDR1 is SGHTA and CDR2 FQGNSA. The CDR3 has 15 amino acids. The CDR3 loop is CASSFQGTIQETQYF. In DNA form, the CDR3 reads TGTGCCAGCAGCTTCCAGGGAACAATTCAAGAGACCCAGTACTTC.

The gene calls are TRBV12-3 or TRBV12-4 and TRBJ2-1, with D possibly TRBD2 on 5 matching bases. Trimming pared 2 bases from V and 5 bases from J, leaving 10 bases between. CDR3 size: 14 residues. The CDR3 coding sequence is TGTGCCAGCAGTTTAACCCCACTAGACAATGAGCAGTTCTTC. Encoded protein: CASSLTPLDNEQFF.

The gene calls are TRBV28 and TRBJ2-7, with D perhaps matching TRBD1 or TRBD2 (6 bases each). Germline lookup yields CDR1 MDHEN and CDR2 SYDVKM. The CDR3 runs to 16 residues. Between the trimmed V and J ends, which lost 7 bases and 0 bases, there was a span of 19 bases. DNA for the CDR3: TGTGCCAGCACCCTCGGTGGGGGGCATAGCTCCTACGAGCAGTACTTC. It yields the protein CASTLGGGHSSYEQYF.